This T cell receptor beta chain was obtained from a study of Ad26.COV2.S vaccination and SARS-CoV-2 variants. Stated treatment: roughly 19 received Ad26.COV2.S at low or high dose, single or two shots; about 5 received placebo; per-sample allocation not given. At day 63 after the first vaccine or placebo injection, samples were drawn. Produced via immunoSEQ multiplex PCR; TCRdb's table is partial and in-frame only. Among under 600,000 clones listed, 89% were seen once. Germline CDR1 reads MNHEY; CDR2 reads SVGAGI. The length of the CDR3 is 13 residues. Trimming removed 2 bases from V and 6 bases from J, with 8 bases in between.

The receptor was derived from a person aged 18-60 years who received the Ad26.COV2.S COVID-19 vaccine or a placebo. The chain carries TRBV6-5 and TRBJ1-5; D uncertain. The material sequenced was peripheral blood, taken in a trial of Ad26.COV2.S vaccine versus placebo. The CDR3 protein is CASSYILGQPQHF. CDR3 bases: TGTGCCAGCAGTTACATCCTGGGTCAGCCCCAGCATTTT.